This section outlines one T cell receptor (beta chain) sequence together with its context. Antigen specificity is unknown. These data belong to a study of shared clonotypes between healthy human individuals. Study background: Every donor yielded three CD4 naive, three CD4 memory, two CD8 naive and one CD8 memory plate.

Sequencing used immunoSEQ multiplex PCR; TCRdb keeps in-frame clones, though not all of them. Among some 1.4 million clones listed, approximately 97% were seen once. CD4+ cells were split into CD45RA+ naive and CD45RA-negative memory subsets. Whole-study findings and limits: Deeper or shallower sequencing was expected to change how clonotypes are shared among donors. When naive CD4 clonotypes were compared across a handful of donors, around 5% were shared.

Sequenced sample: naive CD4+ T cells sorted from blood. Subset indicated: CD45RA+ positively selected. This sequence originates from a man aged 25 to 40 in good health.

CDR3 residues: CASRGGADQPQHF. The CDR3 DNA reads as TGTGCCAGCAGGGGGGGCGCGGATCAGCCCCAGCATTTT. This sequence joins TRBV28 and TRBJ1-5, with D possibly matching TRBD1 (6 bases). This CDR3 has 13 amino acids. V gave up 6 bases and J gave up 5 bases, with 11 bases separating them. The germline CDR1 and CDR2 sequences are MDHEN and SYDVKM. Combining the CDR3 with reference TRBV28 and TRBJ1-5 gives the whole variable domain DVKVTQSSRYLVKRTGEKVFLECVQDMDHENMFWYRQDPGLGLRLIYFSYDVKMKEKGDIPEGYSVSREKKERFSLILESASTNQTSMYLCASRGGADQPQHFGDGTRLSIL.